These 14 T cell receptor beta chains came from one sample sequenced in a study of T-cell reconstitution after alpha-beta-depleted transplantation in children. Using unique molecular identifiers, the investigators prepared the TCRbeta library. Using its own MiXCR run on the PCR reads, TCRdb lists one record per CDR3 protein. Here the sample spans roughly 170,000 distinct CDR3 sequences, around 7% being singletons. Specimen: PBMCs from the stem cell graft donor, collected from the stem cell graft. These TCRs come from a human donor who donated a stem cell graft to a child with Wiskott-Aldrich syndrome.

This clonotype was seen at least ten times. J is TRBJ2-7 and V is TRBV18; either TRBD1 or TRBD2 may fit D (5 bases each). The ends were cut back, 8 bases at V and 2 bases at J, with 16 bases in the middle. This CDR3 is 14 amino acids long. Germline CDR1 KGHSH, CDR2 LQKENI. Here the CDR3 DNA reads TGTGCCAGCACAGGACAACGGGGTACCTACGAGCAGTACTTC. Residues: CASTGQRGTYEQYF.

This clonotype occurred many times. J is TRBJ2-7 and V is TRBV6-1; D unclear. Trimming removed 2 bases at V and 5 bases at J, with 7 bases between. Germline V gene lookup returns CDR1 MNHNS and CDR2 SASEGT. This CDR3 comprises 12 residues. The CDR3 loop is CASSEIRDEQYF. CDR3 DNA sequence: TGTGCCAGCAGTGAAATCCGGGACGAGCAGTACTTC.

In this sample, this clonotype turned up many times. V gene TRBV29-1 combines with J gene TRBJ2-1, with 8 nucleotides matching TRBD2. The germline V gene encodes CDR1 SQVTM and CDR2 ANQGSEA. CDR3 length equals 15 residues. The trim removed 7 bases at V and 0 bases at J, leaving 8 bases unmatched. CDR3 residues: CSALSGTASYNEQFF. The CDR3 nucleotides are TGCAGCGCTCTTAGCGGGACCGCCTCCTACAATGAGCAGTTCTTC.

A few counts support this clonotype. The genes are TRBV30 and TRBJ1-4, with no clear D. CDR3 size: 13 residues. V shed 2 bases and J shed 10 bases, with 14 bases lying between them. Germline lookup yields CDR1 GTSNPN and CDR2 SVGIG (reference sequence). The CDR3 sequence is CAWSPGAPGKLFF. The CDR3 DNA reads as TGTGCCTGGAGTCCAGGAGCACCTGGAAAACTGTTTTTT.

This clonotype came up a few times. The CDR3 coding sequence is TGCAGTGCTAGAGATCGGAGGCGGGGGCTACCCACCGGGGAGCTGTTTTTT. It specifies CSARDRRRGLPTGELFF. The chain uses TRBV20-1 and TRBJ2-2; the D gene is possibly TRBD2 (7 bases). Germline CDR1 and CDR2: DFQATT and SNEGSKA (reference sequence). The CDR3 contains 17 residues. V gave up 0 bases and J gave up 4 bases, with 18 bases separating them.

This clonotype was detected ten times or more. The chain recombines TRBV7-9 with TRBJ2-5; D uncertain. Trimming took 9 bases from V and 5 from J, leaving 19 bases between them. The germline V gene encodes CDR1 SEHNR and CDR2 FQNEAQ (reference sequence). This CDR3 spans 14 amino acids. Written as DNA, the CDR3 is TGTGCCAGTGGTCTCGGGTCCCCCACGGAGACCCAGTACTTC. The encoded protein is CASGLGSPTETQYF.

The genes are TRBV3-1 and TRBJ2-3; TRBD2 agrees at 10 bases. The CDR3 covers 15 residues. Trimming cost V 5 bases and J 5 bases; bases outside gene matches: 7. Germline V lookup: CDR1 LGHDT, CDR2 YNNKEL (reference sequence). The CDR3 is CASSGGGTSVDTQYF. CDR3 nucleotides: TGTGCCAGCAGCGGGGGGGGGACTAGCGTAGATACGCAGTATTTT.

The chain uses TRBV12-3 or TRBV12-4 and TRBJ2-1; TRBD2 matches 11 bases. This CDR3 comprises 17 residues. Trimming removed 4 bases from V and 2 bases from J; junction bases left unmatched: 7. This CDR3 is CASSSPRLAGPYNEQFF. The CDR3 nucleotides are TGTGCCAGCAGTTCCCCCCGACTAGCGGGACCCTACAATGAGCAGTTCTTC.

The sample holds a few counts of this clonotype. This rearrangement joins TRBV30 to TRBJ2-2; D is uncertain. The CDR3 covers 14 residues. Trimming took 0 bases from V and 0 from J, leaving 5 bases between them. Germline values: CDR1 GTSNPN, CDR2 SVGIG (reference sequence). Here the CDR3 DNA reads TGTGCCTGGAGTGTACTCTCGAACACCGGGGAGCTGTTTTTT. Amino acids: CAWSVLSNTGELFF.

At least ten counts were recorded for this clonotype. This rearrangement joins TRBV24-1 to TRBJ2-2; TRBD2 matches 12 bases. Germline values: CDR1 KGHDR, CDR2 SFDVKD. This CDR3 region has 18 residues. Losses at the gene ends were 4 bases for V and 4 bases for J; bases not matched to a gene: 9. This CDR3 is CATSDPTSGRSTTGELFF. The CDR3 DNA reads as TGTGCCACCAGTGACCCTACTAGCGGGAGGTCGACCACCGGGGAGCTGTTTTTT.

This clonotype was observed at least ten times. The J gene is TRBJ2-7, the V gene TRBV3-1; D is perhaps TRBD1 (6 bases). CDR3 length: 15 amino acids. The germline V gene has CDR1 LGHDT and CDR2 YNNKEL (reference sequence). With 0 bases removed from V and 5 bases from J, the gap between germline ends came to 14 bases. CDR3 in amino acids: CASSQEVGQDNEQYF. In DNA, the CDR3 is TGTGCCAGCAGCCAAGAGGTGGGACAAGACAACGAGCAGTACTTC.

This clonotype was picked up many times. The chain couples TRBV2 to TRBJ1-5; the D gene is possibly TRBD1 (5 bases). The CDR3 contains 15 residues. V lost 6 bases, J lost 3 bases, and 15 bases lay in between. Germline CDR1 SNHLY, CDR2 FYNNEI. In nucleotides, the CDR3 is TGTGCCAGCAGCCGGGACGGCTACTCCAATCAGCCCCAGCATTTT. Protein sequence: CASSRDGYSNQPQHF.

In this sample, this clonotype turned up many times. The chain joins TRBV20-1 to TRBJ2-4, with 10 nucleotides matching TRBD2. The CDR3 runs 16 residues. Per the germline V gene, CDR1 is DFQATT and CDR2 is SNEGSKA (reference sequence). The J segment lost 1 base and the V segment lost 4 bases, leaving 7 bases of the junction unmatched. CDR3 nucleotide sequence: TGCAGTGCTACATGGACTAGCGGTTATGCCAAAAACATTCAGTACTTC. Amino acids: CSATWTSGYAKNIQYF.

This clonotype was counted ten times or more. The CDR3 DNA is TGCAGTGCTAGGCTAGCTCCCGGGACCAAAAACCTTCCTAGCACAGATACGCAGTATTTT. Translation gives CSARLAPGTKNLPSTDTQYF. The chain combines TRBV20-1 with TRBJ2-3; D may match TRBD1 or TRBD2 (5 bases each). V was clipped by 3 bases and J by 0 bases, with 28 bases between them. The germline CDR1 and CDR2 sequences are DFQATT and SNEGSKA (reference sequence). CDR3 length: 20 residues.